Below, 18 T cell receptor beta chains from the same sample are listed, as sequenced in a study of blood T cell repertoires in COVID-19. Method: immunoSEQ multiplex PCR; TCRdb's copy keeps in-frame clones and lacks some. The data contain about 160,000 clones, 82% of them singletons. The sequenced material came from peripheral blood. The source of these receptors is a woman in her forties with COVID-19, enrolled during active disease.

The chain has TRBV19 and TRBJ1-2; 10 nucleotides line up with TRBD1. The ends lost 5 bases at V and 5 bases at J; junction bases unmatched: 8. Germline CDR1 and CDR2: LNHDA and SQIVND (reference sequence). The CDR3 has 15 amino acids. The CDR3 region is CASSSRTGGLYGYTF. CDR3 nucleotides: TGTGCCAGTAGTTCACGGACAGGGGGGCTATATGGCTACACCTTC. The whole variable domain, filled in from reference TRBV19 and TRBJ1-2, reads DGGITQSPKYLFRKEGQNVTLSCEQNLNHDAMYWYRQDPGQGLRLIYYSQIVNDFQKGDIAEGYSVSREKKESFPLTVTSAQKNPTAFYLCASSSRTGGLYGYTFGSGTRLTVV.

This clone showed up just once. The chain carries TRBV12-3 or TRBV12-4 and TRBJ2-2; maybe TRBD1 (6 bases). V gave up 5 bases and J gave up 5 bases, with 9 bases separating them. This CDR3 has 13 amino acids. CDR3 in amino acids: CASSVQGTGELFF. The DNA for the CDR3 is TGTGCCAGCAGTGTACAGGGTACCGGGGAGCTGTTTTTT.

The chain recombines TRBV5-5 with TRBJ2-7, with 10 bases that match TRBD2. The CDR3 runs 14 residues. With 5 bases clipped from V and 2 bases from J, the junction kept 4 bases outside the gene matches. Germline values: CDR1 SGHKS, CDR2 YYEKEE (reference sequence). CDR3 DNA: TGTGCCAGCAGTCTAGCGGGGGACCCCTACGAGCAGTACGTC. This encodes CASSLAGDPYEQYV.

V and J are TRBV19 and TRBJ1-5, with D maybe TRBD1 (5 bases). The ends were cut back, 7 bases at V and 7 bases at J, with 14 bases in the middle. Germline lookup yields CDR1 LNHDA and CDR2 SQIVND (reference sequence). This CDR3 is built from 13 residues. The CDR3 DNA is TGTGCCAGTACACGGGGAGGGGAGCAGCCCCAGCATTTT. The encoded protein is CASTRGGEQPQHF.

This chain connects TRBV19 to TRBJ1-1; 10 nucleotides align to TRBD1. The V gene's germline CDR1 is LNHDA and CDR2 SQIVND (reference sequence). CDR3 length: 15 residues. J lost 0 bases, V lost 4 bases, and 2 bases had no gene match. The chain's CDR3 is CASSTTGGMNTEAFF. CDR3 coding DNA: TGTGCCAGTAGTACGACAGGGGGCATGAACACTGAAGCTTTCTTT. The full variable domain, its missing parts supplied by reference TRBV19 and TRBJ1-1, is DGGITQSPKYLFRKEGQNVTLSCEQNLNHDAMYWYRQDPGQGLRLIYYSQIVNDFQKGDIAEGYSVSREKKESFPLTVTSAQKNPTAFYLCASSTTGGMNTEAFFGQGTRLTVV.

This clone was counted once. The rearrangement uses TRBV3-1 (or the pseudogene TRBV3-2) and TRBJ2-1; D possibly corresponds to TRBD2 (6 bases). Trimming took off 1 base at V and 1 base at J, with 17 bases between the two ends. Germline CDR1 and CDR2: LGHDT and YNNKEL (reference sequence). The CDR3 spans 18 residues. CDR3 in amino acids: CASSQVFWAGSSYNEQFF. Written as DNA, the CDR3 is TGTGCCAGCAGCCAAGTCTTCTGGGCGGGGAGTTCCTACAATGAGCAGTTCTTC.

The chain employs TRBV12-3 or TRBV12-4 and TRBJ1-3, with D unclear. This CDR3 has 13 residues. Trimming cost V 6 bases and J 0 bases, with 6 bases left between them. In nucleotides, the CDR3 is TGTGCCAGCAGCTATACCTCTGGAAACACCATATATTTT. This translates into CASSYTSGNTIYF.

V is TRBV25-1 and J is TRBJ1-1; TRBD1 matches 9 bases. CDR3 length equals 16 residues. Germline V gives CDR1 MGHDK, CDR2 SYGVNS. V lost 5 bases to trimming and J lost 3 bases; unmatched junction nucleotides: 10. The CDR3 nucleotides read TGTGCCAGCAGTACCCCGGGACAGGGTTGGGACACTGAAGCTTTCTTT. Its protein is CASSTPGQGWDTEAFF.

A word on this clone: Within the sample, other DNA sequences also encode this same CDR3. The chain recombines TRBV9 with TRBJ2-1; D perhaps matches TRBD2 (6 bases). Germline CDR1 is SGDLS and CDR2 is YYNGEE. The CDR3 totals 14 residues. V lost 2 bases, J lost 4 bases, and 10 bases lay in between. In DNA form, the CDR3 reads TGTGCCAGCAGCGTTGCGGGGTCATACAATGAGCAGTTCTTC. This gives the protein CASSVAGSYNEQFF.

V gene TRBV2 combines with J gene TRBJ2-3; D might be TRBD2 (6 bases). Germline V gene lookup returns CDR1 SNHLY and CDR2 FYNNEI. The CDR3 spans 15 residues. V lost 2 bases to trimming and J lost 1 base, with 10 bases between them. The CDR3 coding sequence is TGTGCCAGCAGTGAACCGGGAGTTGGCACAGATACGCAGTATTTT. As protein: CASSEPGVGTDTQYF.

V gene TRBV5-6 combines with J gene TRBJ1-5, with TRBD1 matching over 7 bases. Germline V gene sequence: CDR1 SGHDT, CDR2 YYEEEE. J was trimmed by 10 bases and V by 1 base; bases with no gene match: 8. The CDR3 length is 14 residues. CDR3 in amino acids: CASSLLGTVGPQHF. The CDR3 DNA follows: TGTGCCAGCAGCTTGCTAGGGACAGTTGGTCCCCAGCATTTT.

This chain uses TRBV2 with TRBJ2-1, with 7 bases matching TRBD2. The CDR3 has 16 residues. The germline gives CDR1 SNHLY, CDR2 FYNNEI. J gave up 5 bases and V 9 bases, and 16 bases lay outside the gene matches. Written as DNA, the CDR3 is TGTGCCAGTCAAAGGGGCAGGGCTAGCGGAGACAATGAGCAGTTCTTC. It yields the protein CASQRGRASGDNEQFF.

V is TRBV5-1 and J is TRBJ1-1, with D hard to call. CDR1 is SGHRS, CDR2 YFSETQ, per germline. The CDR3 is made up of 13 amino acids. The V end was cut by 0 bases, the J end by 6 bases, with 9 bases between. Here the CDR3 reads CASSLVVSSEAFF. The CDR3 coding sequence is TGCGCCAGCAGCTTGGTTGTTTCTTCTGAAGCTTTCTTT.

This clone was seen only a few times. CDR3 in amino acids: CASSQKSRNSPLHF. In DNA form, the CDR3 reads TGTGCCAGCAGCCAAAAGTCGCGGAATTCACCCCTCCACTTT. The V call is TRBV3-1 (or the pseudogene TRBV3-2), the J call TRBJ1-6; the D is unclear. The CDR3 is 14 residues long. The V and J ends lost 2 bases and 7 bases respectively, with 9 bases between them. Germline V gene sequence: CDR1 LGHDT, CDR2 YNNKEL (reference sequence).

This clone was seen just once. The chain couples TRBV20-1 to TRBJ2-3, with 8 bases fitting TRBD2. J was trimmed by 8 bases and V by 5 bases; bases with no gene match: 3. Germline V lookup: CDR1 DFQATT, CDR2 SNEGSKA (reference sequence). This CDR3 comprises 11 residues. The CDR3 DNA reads TGCAGTGCTTACCTAGCGGGTACGCAGTATTTT. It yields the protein CSAYLAGTQYF.

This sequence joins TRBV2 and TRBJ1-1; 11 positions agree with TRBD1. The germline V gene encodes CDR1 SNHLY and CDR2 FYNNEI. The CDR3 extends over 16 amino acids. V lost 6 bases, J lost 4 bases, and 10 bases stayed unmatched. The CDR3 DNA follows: TGTGCCAGCAGGGCCGGGACAGGGGGTCGGAGCACTGAAGCTTTCTTT. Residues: CASRAGTGGRSTEAFF.

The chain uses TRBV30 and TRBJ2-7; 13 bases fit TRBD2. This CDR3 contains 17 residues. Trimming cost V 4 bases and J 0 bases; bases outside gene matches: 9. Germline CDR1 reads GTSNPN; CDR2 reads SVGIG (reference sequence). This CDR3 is CAWMRLAGGDPSYEQYF. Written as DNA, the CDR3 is TGTGCCTGGATGCGACTAGCGGGAGGCGACCCCTCCTACGAGCAGTACTTC.

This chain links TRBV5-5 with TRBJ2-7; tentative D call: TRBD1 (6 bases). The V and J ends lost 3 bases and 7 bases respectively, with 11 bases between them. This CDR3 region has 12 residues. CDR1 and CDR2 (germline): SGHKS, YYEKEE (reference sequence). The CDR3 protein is CASSSQGVEQYF. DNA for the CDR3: TGTGCCAGCAGCTCACAGGGTGTGGAGCAGTACTTC.